The 17 T cell receptor beta chains below were found in one sample sequenced in a study of cytomegalovirus exposure and HLA in healthy donors (dated 2017 in TCRdb). The library relied on the immunoSEQ multiplex PCR assay. TCRdb provides this immuneACCESS table in a form limited to in-frame rearrangements. Some clones are lacking; in checked studies, under half of them reflect an unresolved V gene, and why the rest are absent is not known. This sample lists under 250,000 clones; roughly 91% were detected once. The ten largest clonotypes hold approximately 2% of the sample. Sequences were obtained from PBMCs. The receptors come from a woman aged 18-30 years in good health and CMV-seropositive.

The V gene is TRBV7-4, the J gene TRBJ2-1, with D perhaps TRBD1 or TRBD2 (9 bases each). The CDR3 is 20 amino acids. Germline CDR1 reads SGHVT; CDR2 reads SQSDAQ. Deletions cut 6 bases from V and 6 bases from J, with 33 bases between. The CDR3 sequence: CASRLGQGKASGERINEQFF. Written as DNA, the CDR3 is TGTGCCAGCAGATTGGGACAGGGTAAGGCTAGCGGGGAGCGGATCAATGAGCAGTTCTTC.

V and J are TRBV4-1 and TRBJ2-5; possible D gene TRBD2, 6 bases. The CDR3 contains 13 residues. V lost 4 bases and J lost 4, with 10 bases in between. Germline lookup yields CDR1 MGHRA and CDR2 YSYEKL. The CDR3 sequence is CASSPPGVETQYF. The CDR3 bases are TGCGCCAGCAGCCCCCCGGGGGTAGAGACCCAGTACTTC.

This sequence joins TRBV6-1 and TRBJ2-2; weak D call: TRBD1 (5 bases). Trimming left V 2 bases short and J 7 bases short, with 11 bases between. The CDR3 extends over 14 amino acids. The germline CDR1 and CDR2 sequences are MNHNS and SASEGT. CDR3 in DNA: TGTGCCAGCAGTGAAACCAAAGGGGACGGGGAGCTGTTTTTT. Translated: CASSETKGDGELFF.

The chain joins TRBV18 to TRBJ2-5; D may be TRBD2 (6 bases). Germline CDR1 reads KGHSH; CDR2 reads LQKENI. The CDR3 covers 15 residues. Trimming took 3 bases from V and 4 from J, leaving 15 bases between them. CDR3 sequence (DNA): TGTGCCAGCTCACCGGGGTTCCAGGGAGGAGAGACCCAGTACTTC. Its protein product is CASSPGFQGGETQYF.

The chain carries TRBV27 and TRBJ1-2; D is unclear. The length of the CDR3 is 14 residues. Trimming removed 6 bases at V and 3 bases at J, with 14 bases between. Germline values: CDR1 MNHEY, CDR2 SMNVEV (reference sequence). CDR3 DNA: TGTGCCAGCAGGACCGCGGGGATTCACTATGGCTACACCTTC. Translating gives CASRTAGIHYGYTF.

This chain links TRBV25-1 with TRBJ1-2; D is unclear. The CDR3 length is 12 residues. With 3 bases removed from V and 6 bases from J, the gap between germline ends came to 8 bases. Germline loops: CDR1 MGHDK, CDR2 SYGVNS. CDR3 DNA sequence: TGTGCCAGCAGTGAGTCAGGTGATGGCTACACCTTC. It specifies CASSESGDGYTF.

The rearrangement joins TRBV6-5 to TRBJ1-1, with a possible D match to TRBD1 (5 bases). Germline V gene data show CDR1 as MNHEY and CDR2 as SVGAGI. V shed 7 bases and J shed 5 bases, with 17 bases lying between them. The CDR3 covers 14 residues. The CDR3 sequence: CASTLEQASTEAFF. For the CDR3, the DNA is TGTGCCAGCACCCTCGAACAGGCTAGTACTGAAGCTTTCTTT.

The chain employs TRBV6-6 and TRBJ2-7; TRBD2 matches at 7 bases. CDR3 length: 14 residues. Germline V lookup: CDR1 MNHNY, CDR2 SVGAGI (reference sequence). Trimming removed 2 bases from V and 8 bases from J; junction bases left unmatched: 9. Here the CDR3 reads CASSYRLAEDQQYF. For the CDR3, the DNA is TGTGCCAGCAGTTACAGGCTAGCGGAGGACCAGCAGTACTTC.

In this sample, this clone turned up a few times. This chain connects TRBV27 to TRBJ1-2; TRBD1 is a possible D gene (5 bases). V lost 4 bases to trimming and J lost 4 bases, with 16 bases between them. The CDR3 length is 15 residues. CDR1 MNHEY and CDR2 SMNVEV come from the germline V gene (reference sequence). The CDR3: CASSSAGRAIYGYTF. CDR3 sequence (DNA): TGTGCCAGCAGTTCGGCAGGCAGGGCGATCTATGGCTACACCTTC.

Here the CDR3 DNA reads TGCAGTGCCGGGACTGAAGCTTTCTTT. It codes for CSAGTEAFF. The chain combines TRBV20-1 with TRBJ1-1; D gene ambiguous. Looked up from germline, CDR1 is DFQATT and CDR2 is SNEGSKA (reference sequence). The CDR3 covers 9 residues. V was cut by 6 bases and J by 5 bases, with 4 bases left in between.

The rearrangement uses TRBV28 and TRBJ2-1, with D unresolved. The V and J ends lost 4 bases and 0 bases respectively, with 13 bases between them. Germline-derived CDR1 and CDR2 are MDHEN and SYDVKM. The length of the CDR3 is 16 residues. CDR3 loop: CASSSPFVNSYNEQFF. The CDR3 region has the DNA TGTGCCAGCAGTTCCCCTTTCGTTAACTCCTACAATGAGCAGTTCTTC.

This clone was seen a few times. The chain uses TRBV19 and TRBJ2-7, with D perhaps matching TRBD1 (6 bases). Germline CDR1 reads LNHDA; CDR2 reads SQIVND (reference sequence). The CDR3 is 15 amino acids. V dropped 0 bases and J dropped 7 bases, with 16 bases sitting between them. CDR3 amino acids: CASSIDFAGAEEQYF. CDR3 coding DNA: TGTGCCAGTAGTATAGATTTCGCAGGGGCGGAAGAGCAGTACTTC.

The chain recombines TRBV11-3 with TRBJ1-5, with a weak D call TRBD1 (6 bases). Germline lookup yields CDR1 SGHNT and CDR2 YENEEA. The ends were cut back, 6 bases at V and 0 bases at J, with 21 bases in the middle. The CDR3 loop spans 18 amino acids. The CDR3 DNA sequence: TGTGCCAGCAGTCGTTCCGGGACAAACTTTTTTAGCAATCAGCCCCAGCATTTT. Translating it yields CASSRSGTNFFSNQPQHF.

The V call is TRBV28, the J call TRBJ2-3, with 7 bases lining up with TRBD1. V trimming: 3 bases; J trimming: 2 bases; junction bases outside the gene matches: 5. CDR3 length equals 15 residues. CDR1 is MDHEN, CDR2 SYDVKM, per germline. The chain's CDR3 is CASSLGQILTDTQYF. CDR3 nucleotide sequence: TGTGCCAGCAGTTTGGGACAGATACTCACAGATACGCAGTATTTT.

The V gene is TRBV9, the J gene TRBJ2-1; maybe TRBD1 (6 bases). Deletions cut 0 bases from V and 4 bases from J, with 8 bases between. The germline V gene has CDR1 SGDLS and CDR2 YYNGEE. This CDR3 comprises 14 residues. The CDR3 DNA reads as TGTGCCAGCAGCGTAGAACAGGGTTACAATGAGCAGTTCTTC. Translated: CASSVEQGYNEQFF.

The chain combines TRBV11-2 with TRBJ2-3; tentative D call: TRBD2 (5 bases). The CDR3 is 14 residues long. The germline gives CDR1 SGHAT, CDR2 FQNNGV. Trimming removed 7 bases from V and 5 bases from J, with 16 bases in between. CDR3 amino acids: CASTNLPRGDTQYF. CDR3 nucleotide sequence: TGTGCCAGCACCAATCTCCCCCGGGGAGATACGCAGTATTTT.

This chain joins TRBV10-3 and TRBJ2-7; TRBD2 aligns across 9 bases. The germline gives CDR1 ENHRY, CDR2 SYGVKD. The CDR3 runs 17 residues. V dropped 4 bases and J dropped 1; count of bases not matched to a gene: 11. As DNA, the CDR3 is TGTGCCATCAGTGGGGCTAGCGGGGTAGGGCCATCCTACGAGCAGTACTTC. It yields the protein CAISGASGVGPSYEQYF.